A single sample is the source of the 21 T cell receptor beta chains below, sequenced in a study of technical replicates of blood from a few donors. Using immunoSEQ multiplex PCR, the repertoire was profiled, and TCRdb retains in-frame clones only, with some absent. Altogether roughly 72,000 clones are present, approximately 93% being singletons, with the ten largest covering more than 0.3%. Sample: T cells isolated from PBMCs. The receptors originated from a human donor in good health.

This chain links TRBV30 with TRBJ2-1; D perhaps matches TRBD1 (5 bases). The germline gives CDR1 GTSNPN, CDR2 SVGIG (reference sequence). The CDR3 is 14 residues long. V shed 6 bases and J shed 6 bases, with 18 bases lying between them. The CDR3 bases are TGTGCCTGCACGGTAACGACAGTAAGCAATGAGCAGTTCTTC. Translated, it gives CACTVTTVSNEQFF.

CDR3 loop: CASSPQADHTKSSYNEQFF. The DNA of the CDR3 is TGTGCCAGCTCACCACAAGCGGACCACACCAAGAGCTCCTACAATGAGCAGTTCTTC. V usage is TRBV18 and J usage is TRBJ2-1; TRBD2 is a possible D gene (5 bases). The CDR3 is 19 residues long. Trimming left V 1 base short and J 0 bases short, with 19 bases between. Germline V CDR1 and CDR2: KGHSH, LQKENI. Full variable domain (remainder filled in from reference TRBV18 and TRBJ2-1): NAGVMQNPRHLVRRRGQEARLRCSPMKGHSHVYWYRQLPEEGLKFMVYLQKENIIDESGMPKERFSAEFPKEGPSILRIQQVVRGDSAAYFCASSPQADHTKSSYNEQFFGPGTRLTVL.

The CDR3 nucleotides are TGCGCCAGCAGCAATCCTAGCGGGAGTCTCGGGGAGCTGTTTTTT. Amino acid sequence: CASSNPSGSLGELFF. This chain joins TRBV5-1 and TRBJ2-2, with 10 bases identical to TRBD2. Germline trimming cut 4 bases from V and 7 bases from J; bases unmatched to any gene: 7. The germline V gene encodes CDR1 SGHRS and CDR2 YFSETQ. The CDR3 is 15 residues long.

The chain recombines TRBV19 with TRBJ1-1; D unclear. CDR3 length equals 15 residues. Germline values: CDR1 LNHDA, CDR2 SQIVND (reference sequence). Trimming shortened V by 0 bases and J by 3 bases, and 11 bases separated the two germline ends. CDR3 residues: CASSIDHGRYTEAFF. CDR3 coding DNA: TGTGCCAGTAGTATAGATCACGGCAGGTACACTGAAGCTTTCTTT.

The chain employs TRBV2 and TRBJ2-2; a weak D match, TRBD1 (5 bases). From germline, CDR1 is SNHLY and CDR2 FYNNEI. Deletions cut 8 bases from V and 0 bases from J, with 10 bases between. The CDR3 consists of 14 residues. The CDR3: CASAQGANTGELFF. CDR3 DNA: TGTGCCAGCGCTCAGGGTGCGAACACCGGGGAGCTGTTTTTT.

This clone occurred once. The chain links TRBV4-1 to TRBJ2-7, with a weak D call TRBD2 (6 bases). The germline gives CDR1 MGHRA, CDR2 YSYEKL. V was trimmed by 0 bases and J by 3 bases, leaving 9 bases between them. CDR3 length: 14 amino acids. CDR3 nucleotide sequence: TGCGCCAGCAGCCAAGAAAGCGGGCTCTACGAGCAGTACTTC. This encodes CASSQESGLYEQYF.

The gene calls are TRBV4-1 and TRBJ1-1, with a tentative D call TRBD1 (5 bases). The CDR3 totals 12 residues. Trimming pared 0 bases from V and 11 bases from J, leaving 10 bases between. Per germline, CDR1 MGHRA and CDR2 YSYEKL. The CDR3 DNA is TGCGCCAGCAGCCAAGAAATGGGGCGGGCTTTCTTT. It translates to CASSQEMGRAFF.

The chain combines TRBV6-1 with TRBJ1-5; maybe TRBD1 (5 bases). Trimming took off 2 bases at V and 2 bases at J, with 10 bases between the two ends. Germline V CDR1 and CDR2: MNHNS, SASEGT. The CDR3 spans 15 residues. The CDR3 bases are TGTGCCAGCAGTGAATGGGACTACGGCAATCAGCCCCAGCATTTT. It encodes CASSEWDYGNQPQHF.

J is TRBJ1-5 and V is TRBV28; D is unresolved. The germline CDR1 and CDR2 sequences are MDHEN and SYDVKM. The CDR3 contains 12 residues. The germline V and J ends were trimmed by 5 bases and 5 bases, with 7 bases remaining between them. CDR3 in amino acids: CASSPIDQPQHF. DNA for the CDR3: TGTGCCAGCAGTCCAATAGATCAGCCCCAGCATTTT.

The rearrangement joins TRBV4-1 to TRBJ2-7; 8 bases align to TRBD2. CDR1 MGHRA and CDR2 YSYEKL come from the germline V gene. V lost 1 base, J lost 1 base, and 6 bases stayed unmatched. This CDR3 contains 16 residues. CDR3 residues: CASSQVAGRGSYEQYF. DNA of the CDR3: TGCGCCAGCAGCCAAGTTGCCGGGAGGGGGTCCTACGAGCAGTACTTC.

The rearrangement links TRBV10-1 to TRBJ2-1, with 7 bases fitting TRBD1. J was trimmed by 3 bases and V by 4 bases; bases with no gene match: 6. Per germline, CDR1 WNHNN and CDR2 SYGVQD (reference sequence). CDR3 size: 15 residues. CDR3: CASSAQTGYYNEQFF. For the CDR3, the DNA is TGCGCCAGCAGTGCCCAGACAGGGTACTACAATGAGCAGTTCTTC.

This clone was seen more than once but under ten times. In nucleotides, the CDR3 is TGTGCCAGCAGTGCCGGGACTAGCGGGCCAGATACGCAGTATTTT. This translates into CASSAGTSGPDTQYF. The chain recombines TRBV6-4 with TRBJ2-3, with TRBD2 identical over 12 bases. Germline loops: CDR1 MRHNA, CDR2 SNTAGT. The CDR3 covers 15 residues. Germline trimming cut 4 bases from V and 4 bases from J; bases unmatched to any gene: 3.

The CDR3 loop reads CASSLRGMNTEAFF. CDR3 sequence (DNA): TGTGCCAGCAGCCTCAGGGGGATGAACACTGAAGCTTTCTTT. This chain connects TRBV7-2 to TRBJ1-1; 7 nucleotides align to TRBD1. The trim removed 5 bases at V and 0 bases at J, leaving 3 bases unmatched. CDR3 size: 14 residues. Per the germline V gene, CDR1 is SGHTA and CDR2 is FQGNSA. Full variable domain (missing parts from reference TRBV7-2 and TRBJ1-1): GAGVSQSPSNKVTEKGKDVELRCDPISGHTALYWYRQSLGQGLEFLIYFQGNSAPDKSGLPSDRFSAERTGGSVSTLTIQRTQQEDSAVYLCASSLRGMNTEAFFGQGTRLTVV.

The J gene is TRBJ2-7, the V gene TRBV10-3; 10 bases align to TRBD1. From germline, CDR1 is ENHRY and CDR2 SYGVKD. The V segment lost 5 bases and the J segment 4 bases; nucleotides outside the gene matches: 8. The CDR3 covers 15 residues. CDR3 amino acids: CAISPDRGRGYEQYF. In DNA form, the CDR3 reads TGTGCCATCAGTCCCGACAGGGGGCGCGGGTACGAGCAGTACTTC.

This chain uses TRBV28 with TRBJ1-2; D is possibly TRBD1 (5 bases). Per the germline V gene, CDR1 is MDHEN and CDR2 is SYDVKM. The CDR3 is 14 residues long. V gave up 2 bases and J gave up 4 bases, with 11 bases separating them. CDR3 nucleotide sequence: TGTGCCAGCAGTTTACAGGGAAGGAGCTATGGCTACACCTTC. Protein sequence: CASSLQGRSYGYTF.

V and J are TRBV5-4 and TRBJ2-3; maybe TRBD2 (5 bases). V lost 10 bases and J lost 4, with 10 bases in between. CDR3 length: 11 amino acids. Germline V CDR1 and CDR2: SGHNT, YYREEE (reference sequence). The CDR3 DNA reads as TGTGCCGGCGGGTCTTCAGATACGCAGTATTTT. As protein: CAGGSSDTQYF. Variable domain in full (rest from reference TRBV5-4 and TRBJ2-3): ETGVTQSPTHLIKTRGQQVTLRCSSQSGHNTVSWYQQALGQGPQFIFQYYREEENGRGNFPPRFSGLQFPNYSSELNVNALELDDSALYLCAGGSSDTQYFGPGTRLTVL.

The CDR3 sequence: CASSEINYNEQFF. CDR3 nucleotide sequence: TGTGCCAGCAGTGAAATAAACTACAATGAGCAGTTCTTC. The chain carries TRBV6-1 and TRBJ2-1, with D unclear. The CDR3 is 13 amino acids. CDR1 MNHNS and CDR2 SASEGT come from the germline V gene. Trimming left V 2 bases short and J 3 bases short, with 5 bases between.

The gene calls are TRBV10-3 and TRBJ1-3, with a weak D call TRBD1 (5 bases). The V gene's germline CDR1 is ENHRY and CDR2 SYGVKD. V was cut by 0 bases and J by 5 bases, with 8 bases left in between. The CDR3 sequence is 14 residues long. CDR3 coding DNA: TGTGCCATCAGTGAGTCGACAGATAGAAACACCATATATTTT. It is translated as CAISESTDRNTIYF.

The count of this clone is one. This chain connects TRBV28 to TRBJ2-7; TRBD2 matches at 7 bases. The CDR3 is made up of 14 amino acids. After removal of 2 bases from V and 3 bases from J, the junction contained 4 bases not matched to a gene. Germline CDR1 MDHEN, CDR2 SYDVKM. The CDR3 reads CASSLAGGSYEQYF. The CDR3 DNA reads as TGTGCCAGCAGTTTAGCCGGCGGGAGCTACGAGCAGTACTTC.

This chain connects TRBV20-1 to TRBJ1-1; D unresolved. Germline V gene sequence: CDR1 DFQATT, CDR2 SNEGSKA (reference sequence). The germline V and J ends were trimmed by 0 bases and 7 bases, with 6 bases remaining between them. The CDR3 is made up of 11 amino acids. CDR3 DNA: TGCAGTGCTAGAGAGAGGCTTGAAGCTTTCTTT. This codes for CSARERLEAFF.

The gene calls are TRBV6-1 and TRBJ2-7, with 8 positions matching TRBD1. The CDR3 totals 15 residues. CDR1 and CDR2 (germline): MNHNS, SASEGT. V shed 8 bases, J shed 2 bases, and the junction held 11 bases outside the gene matches. The DNA for the CDR3 is TGTGCCAGCCGGTCGATCGGGACAGGCACCTACGAGCAGTACTTC. Translated: CASRSIGTGTYEQYF.